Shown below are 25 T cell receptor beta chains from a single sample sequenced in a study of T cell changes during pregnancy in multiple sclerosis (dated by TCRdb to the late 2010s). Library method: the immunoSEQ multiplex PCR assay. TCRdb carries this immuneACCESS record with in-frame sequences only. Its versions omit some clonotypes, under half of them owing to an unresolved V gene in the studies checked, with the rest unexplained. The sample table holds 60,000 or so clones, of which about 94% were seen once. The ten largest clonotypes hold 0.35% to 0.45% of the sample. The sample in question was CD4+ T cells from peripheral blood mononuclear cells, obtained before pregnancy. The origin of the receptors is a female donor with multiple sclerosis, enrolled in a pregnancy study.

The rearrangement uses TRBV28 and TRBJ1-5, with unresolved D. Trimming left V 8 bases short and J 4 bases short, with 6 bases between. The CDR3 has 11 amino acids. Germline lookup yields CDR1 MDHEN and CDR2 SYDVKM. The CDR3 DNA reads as TGTGCCAGCTATAGAAATCAGCCCCAGCATTTT. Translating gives CASYRNQPQHF.

The CDR3 bases are TGTGCCAGCAGCACCAGGACAGGGGACGAGACCCAGTACTTC. It specifies CASSTRTGDETQYF. The chain has TRBV5-4 and TRBJ2-5; 9 bases are shared with TRBD1. Germline CDR1 and CDR2: SGHNT and YYREEE (reference sequence). The V and J ends lost 4 bases and 5 bases, in that order; junction bases with no gene match: 6. The CDR3 contains 14 residues.

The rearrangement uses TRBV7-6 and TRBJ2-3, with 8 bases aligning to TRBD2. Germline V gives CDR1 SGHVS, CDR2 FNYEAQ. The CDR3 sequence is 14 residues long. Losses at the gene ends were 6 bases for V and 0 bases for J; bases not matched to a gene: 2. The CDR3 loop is CASSPSGSTDTQYF. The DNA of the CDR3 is TGTGCCAGCAGTCCTAGCGGGAGCACAGATACGCAGTATTTT.

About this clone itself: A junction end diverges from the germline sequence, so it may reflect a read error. The CDR3 here is CASSVTSGRPIF. The CDR3 DNA sequence: TGTGCCAGCAGCGTTACTAGCGGGAGACCGATCTTC. The chain couples TRBV7-9 to TRBJ2-1; 11 bases match TRBD2. The germline CDR1 and CDR2 sequences are SEHNR and FQNEAQ (reference sequence). CDR3 length: 12 amino acids.

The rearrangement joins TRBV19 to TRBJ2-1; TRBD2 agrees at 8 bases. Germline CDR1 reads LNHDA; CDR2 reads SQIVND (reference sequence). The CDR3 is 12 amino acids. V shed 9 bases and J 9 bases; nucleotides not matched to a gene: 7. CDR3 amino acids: CARGTREGEQFF. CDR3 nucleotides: TGTGCCAGGGGAACCCGGGAGGGTGAGCAGTTCTTC.

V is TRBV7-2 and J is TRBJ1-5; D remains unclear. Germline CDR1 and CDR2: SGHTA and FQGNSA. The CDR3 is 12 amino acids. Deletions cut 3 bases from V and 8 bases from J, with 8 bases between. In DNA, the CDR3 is TGTGCCAGCAGCTTTGCCCGGGAGCCCCAGCATTTT. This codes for CASSFAREPQHF.

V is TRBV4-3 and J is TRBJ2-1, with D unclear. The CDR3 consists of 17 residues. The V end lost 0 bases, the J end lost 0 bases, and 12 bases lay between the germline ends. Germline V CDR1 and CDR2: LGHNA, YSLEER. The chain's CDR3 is CASSQDLGASSYNEQFF. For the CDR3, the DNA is TGCGCCAGCAGCCAAGATTTAGGAGCGAGCTCCTACAATGAGCAGTTCTTC.

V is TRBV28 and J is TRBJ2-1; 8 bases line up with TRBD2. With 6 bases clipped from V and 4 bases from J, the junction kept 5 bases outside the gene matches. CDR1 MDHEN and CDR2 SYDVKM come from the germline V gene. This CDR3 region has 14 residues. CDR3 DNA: TGTGCCAGCAGCCAGCGGGAGAGATACAATGAGCAGTTCTTC. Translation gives CASSQRERYNEQFF.

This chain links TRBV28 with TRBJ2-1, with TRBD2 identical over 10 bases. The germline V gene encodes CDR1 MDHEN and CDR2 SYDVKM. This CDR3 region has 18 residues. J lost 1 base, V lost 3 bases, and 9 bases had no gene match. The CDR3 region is CASSFLAGALLSYNEQFF. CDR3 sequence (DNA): TGTGCCAGCAGTTTCCTAGCGGGAGCCCTCCTATCCTACAATGAGCAGTTCTTC.

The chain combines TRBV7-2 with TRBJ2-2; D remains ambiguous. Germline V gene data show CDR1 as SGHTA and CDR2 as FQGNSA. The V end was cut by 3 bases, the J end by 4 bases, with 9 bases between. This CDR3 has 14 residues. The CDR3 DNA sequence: TGTGCCAGCAGCTTTATGACGGGCACCGGGGAGCTGTTTTTT. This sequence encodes CASSFMTGTGELFF.

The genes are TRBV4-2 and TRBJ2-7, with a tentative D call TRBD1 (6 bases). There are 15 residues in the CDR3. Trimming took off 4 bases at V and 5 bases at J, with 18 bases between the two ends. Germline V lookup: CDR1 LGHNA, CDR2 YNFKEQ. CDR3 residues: CASSPRQAYVDEQYF. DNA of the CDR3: TGTGCCAGCAGCCCTAGACAGGCGTACGTAGACGAGCAGTACTTC.

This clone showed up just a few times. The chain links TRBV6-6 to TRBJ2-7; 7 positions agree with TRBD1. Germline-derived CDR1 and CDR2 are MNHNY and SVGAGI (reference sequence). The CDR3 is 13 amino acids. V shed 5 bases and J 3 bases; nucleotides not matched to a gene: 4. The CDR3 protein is CASSPTGLYEQYF. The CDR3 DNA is TGTGCCAGCAGTCCGACAGGGCTCTACGAGCAGTACTTC.

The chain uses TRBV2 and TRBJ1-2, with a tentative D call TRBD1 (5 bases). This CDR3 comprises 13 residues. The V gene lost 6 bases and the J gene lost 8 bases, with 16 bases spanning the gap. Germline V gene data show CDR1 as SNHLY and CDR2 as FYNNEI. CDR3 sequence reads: CASSRPGIGGYTF. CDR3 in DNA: TGTGCCAGCAGCAGACCAGGGATTGGGGGCTACACCTTC.

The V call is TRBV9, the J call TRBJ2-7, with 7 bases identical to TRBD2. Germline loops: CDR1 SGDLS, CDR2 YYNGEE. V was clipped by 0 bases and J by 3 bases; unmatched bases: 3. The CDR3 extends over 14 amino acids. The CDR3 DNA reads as TGTGCCAGCAGCGTAGCCGCTAGCGGCTACGAGCAGTACTTC. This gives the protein CASSVAASGYEQYF.

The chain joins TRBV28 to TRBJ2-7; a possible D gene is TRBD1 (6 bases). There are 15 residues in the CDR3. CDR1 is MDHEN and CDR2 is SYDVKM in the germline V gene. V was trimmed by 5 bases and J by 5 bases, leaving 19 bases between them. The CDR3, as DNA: TGTGCCAGCAGTCCCGATGGCAGGGGCCTTAACGAGCAGTACTTC. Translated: CASSPDGRGLNEQYF.

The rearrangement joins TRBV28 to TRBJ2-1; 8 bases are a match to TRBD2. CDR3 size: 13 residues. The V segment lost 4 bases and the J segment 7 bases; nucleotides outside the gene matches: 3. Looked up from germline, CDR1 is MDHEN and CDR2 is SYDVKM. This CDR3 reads CASSSSGSNEQFF. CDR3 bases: TGTGCCAGCAGTTCCAGCGGGAGTAATGAGCAGTTCTTC. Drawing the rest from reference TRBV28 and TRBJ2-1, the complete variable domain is DVKVTQSSRYLVKRTGEKVFLECVQDMDHENMFWYRQDPGLGLRLIYFSYDVKMKEKGDIPEGYSVSREKKERFSLILESASTNQTSMYLCASSSSGSNEQFFGPGTRLTVL.

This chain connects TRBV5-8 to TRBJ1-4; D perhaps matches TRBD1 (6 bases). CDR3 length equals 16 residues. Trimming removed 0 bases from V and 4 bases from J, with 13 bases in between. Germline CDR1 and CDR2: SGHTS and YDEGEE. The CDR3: CASSLGHGQLNEKLFF. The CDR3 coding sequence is TGTGCCAGCAGCTTGGGACATGGACAGCTTAATGAAAAACTGTTTTTT.

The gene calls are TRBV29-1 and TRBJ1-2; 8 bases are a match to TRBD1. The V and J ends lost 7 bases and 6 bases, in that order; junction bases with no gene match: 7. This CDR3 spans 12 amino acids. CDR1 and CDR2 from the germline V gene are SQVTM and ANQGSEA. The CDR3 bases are TGCAGCGCCCTGACAGGGGTGGATGGCTACACCTTC. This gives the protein CSALTGVDGYTF. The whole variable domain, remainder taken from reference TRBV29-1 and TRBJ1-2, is SAVISQKPSRDICQRGTSLTIQCQVDSQVTMMFWYRQQPGQSLTLIATANQGSEATYESGFVIDKFPISRPNLTFSTLTVSNMSPEDSSIYLCSALTGVDGYTFGSGTRLTVV.

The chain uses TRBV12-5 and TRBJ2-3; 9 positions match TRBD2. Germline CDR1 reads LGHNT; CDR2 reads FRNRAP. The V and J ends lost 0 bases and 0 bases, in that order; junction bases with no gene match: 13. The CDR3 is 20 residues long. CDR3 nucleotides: TGTGCTAGTGGTTTGGTACGACTTGGCGGGAGGGCCCCTAGCACAGATACGCAGTATTTT. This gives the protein CASGLVRLGGRAPSTDTQYF. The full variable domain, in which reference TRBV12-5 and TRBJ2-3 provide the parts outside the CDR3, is DARVTQTPRHKVTEMGQEVTMRCQPILGHNTVFWYRQTMMQGLELLAYFRNRAPLDDSGMPKDRFSAEMPDATLATLKIQPSEPRDSAVYFCASGLVRLGGRAPSTDTQYFGPGTRLTVL.

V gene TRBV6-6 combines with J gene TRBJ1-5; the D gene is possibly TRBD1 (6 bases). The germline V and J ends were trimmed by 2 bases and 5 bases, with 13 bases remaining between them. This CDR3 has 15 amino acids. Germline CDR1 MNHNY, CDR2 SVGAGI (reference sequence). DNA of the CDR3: TGTGCCAGCAGTTACGGGGTCACAGGGTATCAGCCCCAGCATTTT. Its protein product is CASSYGVTGYQPQHF.

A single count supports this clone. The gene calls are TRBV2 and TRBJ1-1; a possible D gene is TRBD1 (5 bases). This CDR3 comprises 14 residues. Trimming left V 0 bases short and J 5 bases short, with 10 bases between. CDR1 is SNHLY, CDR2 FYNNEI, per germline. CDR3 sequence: CASSEAGGGTEAFF. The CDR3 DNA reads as TGTGCCAGCAGTGAAGCGGGGGGGGGAACTGAAGCTTTCTTT.

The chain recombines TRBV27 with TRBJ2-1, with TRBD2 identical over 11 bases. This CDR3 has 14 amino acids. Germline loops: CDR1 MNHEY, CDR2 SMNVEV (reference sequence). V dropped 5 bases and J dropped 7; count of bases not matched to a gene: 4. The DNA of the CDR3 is TGTGCCAGCAGTATAACTAGCGGGAGAAATGAGCAGTTCTTC. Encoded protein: CASSITSGRNEQFF.

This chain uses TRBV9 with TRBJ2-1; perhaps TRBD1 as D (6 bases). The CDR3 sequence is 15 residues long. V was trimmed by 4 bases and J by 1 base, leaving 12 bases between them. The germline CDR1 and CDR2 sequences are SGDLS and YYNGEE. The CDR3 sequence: CASSPQGLSYNEQFF. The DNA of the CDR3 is TGTGCCAGCAGCCCCCAGGGGCTTTCCTACAATGAGCAGTTCTTC.

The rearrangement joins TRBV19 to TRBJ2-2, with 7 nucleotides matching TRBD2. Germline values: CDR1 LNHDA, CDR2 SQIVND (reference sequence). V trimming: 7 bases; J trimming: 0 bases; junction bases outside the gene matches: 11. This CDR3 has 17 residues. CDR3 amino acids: CASILSGRAPNTGELFF. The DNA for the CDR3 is TGTGCCAGTATCCTTTCGGGGAGGGCGCCGAACACCGGGGAGCTGTTTTTT.

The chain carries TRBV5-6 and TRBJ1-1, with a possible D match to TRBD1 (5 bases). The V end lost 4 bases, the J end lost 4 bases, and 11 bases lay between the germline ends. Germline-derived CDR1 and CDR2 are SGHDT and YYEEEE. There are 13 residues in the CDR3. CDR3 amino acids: CASSLWGGTEAFF. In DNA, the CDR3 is TGTGCCAGCAGCCTGTGGGGGGGCACTGAAGCTTTCTTT.